One and the same sample provided the 14 T cell receptor beta chains below, sequenced in a study of T cells in localized non-small cell lung cancer. Measured with immunoSEQ multiplex PCR; TCRdb has only the in-frame clones, and not every one. The sample includes about 53,000 clones, 80% to 85% of them seen just once. This sample comprised peripheral blood mononuclear cells, obtained before any cancer treatment. The origin of the receptors is a man aged 40 to 75 with stage III lung adenocarcinoma.

This clone was seen once. The rearrangement links TRBV19 to TRBJ2-7, with D perhaps TRBD1 (6 bases). The CDR3 loop spans 12 amino acids. Germline CDR1 reads LNHDA; CDR2 reads SQIVND (reference sequence). Trimming stripped 4 bases from V and 6 bases from J, with 10 bases between. CDR3 loop: CASSNQGSEQYF. The CDR3, as DNA: TGTGCCAGTAGTAACCAGGGGAGCGAGCAGTACTTC.

The J gene is TRBJ2-1, the V gene TRBV5-1; 10 bases match TRBD1. CDR1 and CDR2 from the germline V gene are SGHRS and YFSETQ. J gave up 6 bases and V 2 bases, and 2 bases lay outside the gene matches. This CDR3 is built from 14 residues. CDR3 residues: CASSLWTGGNEQFF. CDR3 coding DNA: TGCGCCAGCAGCTTATGGACAGGGGGCAATGAGCAGTTCTTC.

V usage is TRBV13 and J usage is TRBJ2-7; D call uncertain. The V gene's germline CDR1 is PRHDT and CDR2 FYEKMQ (reference sequence). Trimming removed 0 bases from V and 3 bases from J, with 3 bases in between. There are 12 residues in the CDR3. The CDR3 protein is CASSLGNYEQYF. The CDR3 DNA follows: TGTGCCAGCAGCTTAGGCAACTACGAGCAGTACTTC.

The chain carries TRBV25-1 and TRBJ1-6; TRBD1 is a possible D gene (5 bases). The CDR3 sequence is 13 residues long. Deletions cut 3 bases from V and 10 bases from J, with 10 bases between. CDR1 MGHDK and CDR2 SYGVNS come from the germline V gene. Here the CDR3 reads CASSDRDRSPLHF. The CDR3 DNA reads as TGTGCCAGCAGTGACAGGGATCGCTCACCCCTCCACTTT.

This sequence joins TRBV11-3 and TRBJ1-1; D may be TRBD1 (6 bases). Trimming pared 5 bases from V and 1 base from J, leaving 14 bases between. This CDR3 has 15 residues. Germline-derived CDR1 and CDR2 are SGHNT and YENEEA. Written as DNA, the CDR3 is TGTGCCAGCAGCCGGGACACGACGCGGAACACTGAAGCTTTCTTT. Its translation: CASSRDTTRNTEAFF.

The chain combines TRBV10-3 with TRBJ2-3, with TRBD2 matching 14 bases. Looked up from germline, CDR1 is ENHRY and CDR2 is SYGVKD. The CDR3 has 15 amino acids. Trimming cost V 8 bases and J 3 bases; bases outside gene matches: 4. The CDR3 bases are TGTGCCATCGGGACTAGCGGGGGTAAGACAGATACGCAGTATTTT. Encoded protein: CAIGTSGGKTDTQYF.

V is TRBV19 and J is TRBJ1-3; no clear D. The V gene's germline CDR1 is LNHDA and CDR2 SQIVND (reference sequence). Trimming cost V 7 bases and J 4 bases, with 17 bases left between them. The CDR3 contains 15 residues. In nucleotides, the CDR3 is TGTGCCAGTATCGCCGGCATAACACAGGGAAACACCATATATTTT. It encodes CASIAGITQGNTIYF.

The rearrangement links TRBV15 to TRBJ2-7, with no clear D. Germline V gives CDR1 LNHNV, CDR2 YYDKDF (reference sequence). The germline V and J ends were trimmed by 5 bases and 9 bases, with 14 bases remaining between them. This CDR3 has 12 residues. As DNA, the CDR3 is TGTGCCACCAGCCTTGGGTCCTCGTGGCAGTACTTC. The encoded protein is CATSLGSSWQYF.

CDR3 DNA: TGTGCCAGCAGCCTGGGTGGACAGGGCTTTTACAATGAGCAGTTCTTC. It yields the protein CASSLGGQGFYNEQFF. The rearrangement links TRBV7-9 to TRBJ2-1; 8 nucleotides line up with TRBD1. The CDR3 runs 16 residues. V dropped 5 bases and J dropped 4; count of bases not matched to a gene: 10. Germline V gene data show CDR1 as SEHNR and CDR2 as FQNEAQ (reference sequence).

This chain joins TRBV5-4 and TRBJ2-5; TRBD1 matches at 10 bases. V dropped 4 bases and J dropped 4; count of bases not matched to a gene: 7. The CDR3 extends over 15 amino acids. Germline-derived CDR1 and CDR2 are SGHNT and YYREEE (reference sequence). Here the CDR3 reads CASSRTGGNGETQYF. The CDR3 DNA reads TGTGCCAGCAGCCGGACAGGGGGGAACGGAGAGACCCAGTACTTC.

This clone occurred once. CDR3 in DNA: TGTGCCAGCAGCCCACGGACGCCTTATGGCTACACCTTC. This gives the protein CASSPRTPYGYTF. The chain has TRBV21-1 and TRBJ1-2. TRBV21-1 is a pseudogene locus. The CDR3 loop spans 13 amino acids.

The V call is TRBV23-1, the J call TRBJ1-2, with 10 nucleotides matching TRBD1. TRBV23-1 counts as an open reading frame of uncertain function. This CDR3 has 11 amino acids. The V segment lost 8 bases and the J segment 6 bases; nucleotides outside the gene matches: 0. The CDR3 bases are TGCGCCAGCGGGACAGGGGATGGCTACACCTTC. Translating it yields CASGTGDGYTF.

The chain uses TRBV29-1 and TRBJ2-7, with 14 bases fitting TRBD2. After removal of 7 bases from V and 5 bases from J, the junction contained 4 bases not matched to a gene. The CDR3 spans 13 residues. From germline, CDR1 is SQVTM and CDR2 ANQGSEA. In DNA, the CDR3 is TGCAGCGCTGGGACTAGCGGGGGCAACGAGCAGTACTTC. Its translation is CSAGTSGGNEQYF.

Only one count was recorded for this clone. The CDR3 is CASSLAGGYNSGNTIYF. CDR3 DNA sequence: TGTGCCAGCAGCTTAGCGGGCGGGTACAACTCTGGAAACACCATATATTTT. The rearrangement joins TRBV7-2 to TRBJ1-3; no clear D gene. Germline-derived CDR1 and CDR2 are SGHTA and FQGNSA. The CDR3 loop spans 17 amino acids. Trimming shortened V by 0 bases and J by 0 bases, and 12 bases separated the two germline ends.